These 25 T cell receptor beta chains were sequenced from one sample in a study of T-cell memory formation after mild COVID-19. Each CDR3 protein gets one entry after TCRdb re-called the 5' RACE reads with MiXCR. The sample lists 300,000 to 400,000 distinct CDR3 sequences, 25% to 30% seen once, with 13% in the top ten. Sequencing was performed on PBMCs or a T cell subset sorted from them (not recorded which). The receptors stem from an adult woman who had mild COVID-19 (a few samples of this study predate the infection). Cell type and time point are not known.

This clonotype has a handful of counts. The chain couples TRBV12-3 or TRBV12-4 to TRBJ2-3, with 8 positions matching TRBD1. The length of the CDR3 is 16 residues. V trimming: 5 bases; J trimming: 1 base; junction bases outside the gene matches: 8. The CDR3 region has the DNA TGTGCCAGCAGTCCCAGACAGGGGACCCGCACAGATACGCAGTATTTT. This encodes CASSPRQGTRTDTQYF.

The chain is built from TRBV12-3 or TRBV12-4 and TRBJ2-7; 9 positions agree with TRBD1. The CDR3 sequence is 13 residues long. V dropped 4 bases and J dropped 11; count of bases not matched to a gene: 9. CDR3 in amino acids: CASSWRDRAMKYF. The CDR3 bases are TGTGCCAGCAGTTGGCGGGACAGGGCAATGAAGTACTTC.

This clonotype was seen more than once but under ten times. The chain is built from TRBV27 and TRBJ1-5; D might be TRBD1 (5 bases). The CDR3 is 15 amino acids. Germline CDR1 MNHEY, CDR2 SMNVEV (reference sequence). The V end lost 2 bases, the J end lost 5 bases, and 13 bases lay between the germline ends. CDR3 loop: CASSLKGRRDQPQHF. The CDR3 DNA is TGTGCCAGCAGTTTAAAGGGGAGGAGGGATCAGCCCCAGCATTTT.

The CDR3 DNA reads as TGTGCCAGCAGTTATTCTGGACAGGGGGCGAAAGAGACCCAGTACTTC. Protein sequence: CASSYSGQGAKETQYF. This chain uses TRBV6-2 or TRBV6-3 with TRBJ2-5; 11 nucleotides match TRBD1. V lost 3 bases to trimming and J lost 3 bases; unmatched junction nucleotides: 6. Germline lookup yields CDR1 MNHEY and CDR2 SVGEGT. The CDR3 is 16 amino acids.

The genes are TRBV6-5 and TRBJ1-2; D is undetermined. This CDR3 comprises 15 residues. Germline CDR1 MNHEY, CDR2 SVGAGI. V was clipped by 6 bases and J by 4 bases, with 18 bases between them. Here the CDR3 reads CASSQAGRQTYGYTF. The CDR3, as DNA: TGTGCCAGCAGCCAAGCAGGACGCCAGACCTATGGCTACACCTTC.

There are a few counts of this clonotype. The chain combines TRBV7-2 with TRBJ2-7, with D possibly being TRBD2 (5 bases). Trimming pared 4 bases from V and 3 bases from J, leaving 19 bases between. Germline V CDR1 and CDR2: SGHTA, FQGNSA. The CDR3 runs to 16 residues. The CDR3 is CASSSPGGPRSYEQYF. In DNA, the CDR3 is TGTGCCAGCAGCTCCCCTGGCGGGCCCCGGAGCTACGAGCAGTACTTC.

This rearrangement joins TRBV25-1 to TRBJ1-5; TRBD1 might be the D (5 bases). Trimming pared 4 bases from V and 2 bases from J, leaving 12 bases between. CDR1 and CDR2 from the germline V gene are MGHDK and SYGVNS. The CDR3 extends over 15 amino acids. The CDR3 sequence: CASSGEQDRNQPQHF. CDR3 DNA sequence: TGTGCCAGCAGTGGGGAACAGGATCGCAATCAGCCCCAGCATTTT.

This clonotype has just a few counts. The genes are TRBV6-5 and TRBJ1-1, with D unclear. CDR3 size: 13 residues. Looked up from germline, CDR1 is MNHEY and CDR2 is SVGAGI. The germline V and J ends were trimmed by 4 bases and 2 bases, with 8 bases remaining between them. The CDR3 here is CASSWYRNTEAFF. CDR3 DNA sequence: TGTGCCAGCAGTTGGTACAGAAACACTGAAGCTTTCTTT.

CDR3 in amino acids: CASKDLRGAYEQYF. DNA for the CDR3: TGTGCCAGCAAGGACCTCAGAGGGGCCTACGAGCAGTACTTC. The chain has TRBV6-2 or TRBV6-3 and TRBJ2-7; possibly TRBD1 or TRBD2 for D (5 bases each). This CDR3 has 14 residues. Germline CDR1 is MNHEY and CDR2 is SVGEGT. V lost 7 bases and J lost 2, with 15 bases in between.

CDR3 in amino acids: CATSETGQAHEQFF. The DNA of the CDR3 is TGTGCCACCAGTGAGACTGGACAGGCGCATGAGCAGTTCTTC. This chain connects TRBV24-1 to TRBJ2-1; 7 bases fit TRBD1. CDR3 length equals 14 residues. V lost 4 bases and J lost 8; bases outside the gene matches: 7. The germline gives CDR1 KGHDR, CDR2 SFDVKD.

The chain links TRBV6-5 to TRBJ1-1; weak D call: TRBD1 (5 bases). The V gene's germline CDR1 is MNHEY and CDR2 SVGAGI. The CDR3 consists of 15 residues. Trimming left V 6 bases short and J 0 bases short, with 14 bases between. DNA of the CDR3: TGTGCCAGCAGAACCGACAGAGCTCTGAACACTGAAGCTTTCTTT. Amino acid sequence: CASRTDRALNTEAFF.

The chain combines TRBV5-1 with TRBJ2-3; maybe TRBD1 (5 bases). The CDR3 has 16 residues. Germline CDR1 is SGHRS and CDR2 is YFSETQ. Deletions cut 0 bases from V and 2 bases from J, with 13 bases between. The CDR3 spells CASSLGTLTVTDTQYF. The CDR3 coding sequence is TGCGCCAGCAGCTTGGGGACACTGACGGTCACAGATACGCAGTATTTT.

The chain recombines TRBV10-3 with TRBJ1-1; tentatively, D is TRBD1 (6 bases). This CDR3 spans 15 amino acids. V was shortened by 2 bases and J by 1 base, with 11 bases between the two germline ends. Germline lookup yields CDR1 ENHRY and CDR2 SYGVKD. The CDR3 DNA is TGTGCCATCAGTGAGGGAGGACAGCCGAACACTGAAGCTTTCTTT. Protein: CAISEGGQPNTEAFF.

This clonotype was observed a few times. The chain couples TRBV4-3 to TRBJ2-2, with D possibly called TRBD1 or TRBD2 (5 bases each). Germline V lookup: CDR1 LGHNA, CDR2 YSLEER. This CDR3 spans 14 amino acids. Trimming removed 3 bases from V and 7 bases from J, with 12 bases in between. The CDR3 DNA reads as TGCGCCAGCAGCCACGGGACCTTTAACGGGGAGCTGTTTTTT. The encoded protein is CASSHGTFNGELFF.

The sample holds a few counts of this clonotype. V gene TRBV4-2 combines with J gene TRBJ1-4; 7 nucleotides agree with TRBD1. V dropped 0 bases and J dropped 4; count of bases not matched to a gene: 5. Germline values: CDR1 LGHNA, CDR2 YNFKEQ. The CDR3 runs to 16 residues. CDR3 sequence (DNA): TGTGCCAGCAGCCAAGATACGGGACAGAGTAATGAAAAACTGTTTTTT. This encodes CASSQDTGQSNEKLFF.

The chain combines TRBV4-3 with TRBJ2-7; D might be TRBD2 (5 bases). Trimming pared 4 bases from V and 4 bases from J, leaving 17 bases between. CDR3 length equals 15 residues. CDR1 and CDR2 from the germline V gene are LGHNA and YSLEER. The CDR3 is CASSPAAEAAYEQYF. The CDR3 nucleotides are TGCGCCAGCAGCCCAGCGGCCGAGGCGGCTTACGAGCAGTACTTC.

This clonotype has just a few counts. The CDR3 protein is CASRHITSGTGSNEQYF. The CDR3 DNA follows: TGTGCCAGCAGACACATCACCTCCGGGACAGGGAGCAACGAGCAGTACTTC. The gene calls are TRBV7-2 and TRBJ2-7, with 9 positions matching TRBD1. The CDR3 is 17 amino acids. Germline CDR1 reads SGHTA; CDR2 reads FQGNSA. V shed 6 bases, J shed 5 bases, and the junction held 17 bases outside the gene matches.

The chain recombines TRBV6-5 with TRBJ1-1; 8 bases line up with TRBD1. Germline CDR1 is MNHEY and CDR2 is SVGAGI. Trimming at V came to 7 bases and at J to 4 bases, leaving 5 bases not matched to a gene. This CDR3 has 13 amino acids. This CDR3 reads CASILQGGTEAFF. The CDR3 DNA reads TGTGCCAGCATCCTACAGGGGGGCACTGAAGCTTTCTTT.

This clonotype has only a few counts. The gene calls are TRBV24-1 and TRBJ2-3; TRBD2 aligns across 11 bases. The CDR3 totals 14 residues. The V gene's germline CDR1 is KGHDR and CDR2 SFDVKD. The ends lost 7 bases at V and 8 bases at J; junction bases unmatched: 7. Here the CDR3 reads CATRTSGSISTQYF. CDR3 DNA: TGTGCCACCAGAACTAGCGGGAGCATCAGTACGCAGTATTTT.

This chain connects TRBV20-1 to TRBJ1-5; no reliable D call. The CDR3 runs to 10 residues. The V and J ends lost 6 bases and 11 bases respectively, with 11 bases between them. The V gene's germline CDR1 is DFQATT and CDR2 SNEGSKA (reference sequence). The CDR3: CSAHAGAQHF. Here the CDR3 DNA reads TGCAGTGCCCACGCCGGGGCCCAGCATTTT.

This clonotype came up a few times. The chain joins TRBV7-9 to TRBJ2-7; 8 nucleotides match TRBD2. From germline, CDR1 is SEHNR and CDR2 FQNEAQ (reference sequence). V trimming: 1 base; J trimming: 4 bases; junction bases outside the gene matches: 3. This CDR3 has 14 residues. The DNA of the CDR3 is TGTGCCAGCAGCTTAGAGGGACTAGAATACGAGCAGTACTTC. This gives the protein CASSLEGLEYEQYF. Full variable domain (rest looked up from reference TRBV7-9 and TRBJ2-7): DTGVSQNPRHKITKRGQNVTFRCDPISEHNRLYWYRQTLGQGPEFLTYFQNEAQLEKSRLLSDRFSAERPKGSFSTLEIQRTEQGDSAMYLCASSLEGLEYEQYFGPGTRLTVT.

The chain uses TRBV7-9 and TRBJ2-6, with 12 bases lining up with TRBD1. V gave up 3 bases and J gave up 2 bases; unmatched junction bases: 2. The CDR3 covers 17 residues. Germline V gene sequence: CDR1 SEHNR, CDR2 FQNEAQ (reference sequence). The CDR3 DNA sequence: TGTGCCAGCAGCTTGGGGACAGGGGGCGCTGGGGCCAACGTCCTGACTTTC. Translated: CASSLGTGGAGANVLTF. The full variable domain, in which reference TRBV7-9 and TRBJ2-6 provide the parts outside the CDR3, is DTGVSQNPRHKITKRGQNVTFRCDPISEHNRLYWYRQTLGQGPEFLTYFQNEAQLEKSRLLSDRFSAERPKGSFSTLEIQRTEQGDSAMYLCASSLGTGGAGANVLTFGAGSRLTVL.

This clonotype was seen ten or more times. V and J are TRBV14 and TRBJ1-2, with 8 bases fitting TRBD1. This CDR3 has 15 residues. Unmatched junction bases numbered 4, after V lost 1 base and J lost 3 bases. Per germline, CDR1 SGHDN and CDR2 FVKESK. In nucleotides, the CDR3 is TGTGCCAGCAGCCAAGTACAGGGGGGAGACTATGGCTACACCTTC. Its protein product is CASSQVQGGDYGYTF.

This chain links TRBV24-1 with TRBJ2-1; 7 nucleotides agree with TRBD1. CDR3 size: 15 residues. Germline V gene lookup returns CDR1 KGHDR and CDR2 SFDVKD. V trimming: 1 base; J trimming: 5 bases; junction bases outside the gene matches: 4. This CDR3 is CATSDLEGQNNEQFF. The DNA for the CDR3 is TGTGCCACCAGTGATTTAGAGGGACAGAACAATGAGCAGTTCTTC.

The chain has TRBV7-9 and TRBJ2-6, with D perhaps matching TRBD1 (6 bases). The ends were cut back, 3 bases at V and 0 bases at J, with 15 bases in the middle. Germline lookup yields CDR1 SEHNR and CDR2 FQNEAQ (reference sequence). There are 18 residues in the CDR3. The CDR3 DNA sequence: TGTGCCAGCAGCTTTGGTGGACAGCAACACTCTGGGGCCAACGTCCTGACTTTC. Translating gives CASSFGGQQHSGANVLTF. Using reference TRBV7-9 and TRBJ2-6 for the parts outside the CDR3, the full variable domain is DTGVSQNPRHKITKRGQNVTFRCDPISEHNRLYWYRQTLGQGPEFLTYFQNEAQLEKSRLLSDRFSAERPKGSFSTLEIQRTEQGDSAMYLCASSFGGQQHSGANVLTFGAGSRLTVL.